The source of this TCR beta chain is a study of early T cells in non-severe SARS-CoV-2 infection. The CDR3 is made up of 13 amino acids. Looked up from germline, CDR1 is DFQATT and CDR2 is SNEGSKA (reference sequence). V lost 6 bases and J 0 bases, leaving 10 bases between the germline ends. The library protocol tagged individual cDNA molecules with unique molecular identifiers. TCRdb fed the 5' RACE reads into MiXCR, producing one record per CDR3 protein. The sample yields 64,000 or so distinct CDR3 sequences, about an eighth seen once. Sequencing was performed on whole blood. V usage is TRBV20-1 and J usage is TRBJ2-3, with D uncertain. The receptor's source is an adult who was a healthcare worker with PCR-confirmed SARS-CoV-2 infection or an uninfected control (not recorded which). CDR3 loop: CSAAEDSTDTQYF. In DNA, the CDR3 is TGCAGTGCCGCCGAGGATAGCACAGATACGCAGTATTTT.